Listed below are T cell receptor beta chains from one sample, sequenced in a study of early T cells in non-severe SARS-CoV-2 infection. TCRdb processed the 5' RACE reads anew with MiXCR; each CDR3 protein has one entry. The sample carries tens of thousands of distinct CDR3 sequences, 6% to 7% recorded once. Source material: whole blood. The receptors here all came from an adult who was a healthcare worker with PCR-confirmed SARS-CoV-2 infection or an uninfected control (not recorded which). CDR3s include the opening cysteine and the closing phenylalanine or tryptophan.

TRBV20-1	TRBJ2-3	CSARSGQGRDTQYF
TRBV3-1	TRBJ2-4	CASSRGTWLAKNIQYF
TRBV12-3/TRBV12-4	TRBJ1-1	CASSFSGTEAFF
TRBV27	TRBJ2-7	CASSLADPQGEQYF
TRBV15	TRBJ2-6	CATSRGGISGANVLTF
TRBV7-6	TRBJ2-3	CASSLVDWKSTDTQYF
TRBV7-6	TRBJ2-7	CASSLESGGVYEQYF
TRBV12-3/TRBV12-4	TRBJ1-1	CASSFEGARRNTEAFF
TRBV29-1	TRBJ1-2	CSVEDYNRDGYTF
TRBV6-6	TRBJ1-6	CASGTDRGNGNSPLHF
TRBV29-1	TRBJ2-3	CSTQGGKDTQYF
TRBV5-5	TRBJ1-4	CASSLNRARRGEKLFF
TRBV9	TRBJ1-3	CASSHAAGDAGFFGNTIYF
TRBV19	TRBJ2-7	CASSIGLTGSYEQYF
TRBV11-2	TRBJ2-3	CASSLLGGSDTQYF
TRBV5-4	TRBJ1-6	CASREEINSPLHF
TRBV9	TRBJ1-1	CASSVTGETEAFF
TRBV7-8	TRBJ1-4	CASSLPGTGGFEKLFF
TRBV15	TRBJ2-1	CATSVDRWSYNEQFF
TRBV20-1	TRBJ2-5	CSASTSEWETQYF
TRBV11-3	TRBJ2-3	CASSSDPDRASTDTQYF
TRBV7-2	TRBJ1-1	CASSLAMGDTEAFF
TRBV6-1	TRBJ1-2	CASSESRVNYGYTF
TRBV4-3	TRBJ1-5	CASSQDWGWEGGQPQHF
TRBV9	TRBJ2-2	CASSTNLAGGPPTGELFF
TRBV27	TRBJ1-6	CASSLGGANSPLHF
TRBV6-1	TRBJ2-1	CASSEGDISYNEQFF
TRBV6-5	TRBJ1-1	CASSRGSFRTTEAFF
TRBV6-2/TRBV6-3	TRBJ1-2	CASSRGTDYGYTF
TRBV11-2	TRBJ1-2	CASSIFIF
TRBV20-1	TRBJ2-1	CSARQPRGRGAYNEQFF
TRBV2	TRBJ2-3	CASRGQGLSTDTQYF
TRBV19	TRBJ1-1	CASSMWQRSVEAFF
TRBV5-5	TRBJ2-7	CASSEYRGEIYEQYF
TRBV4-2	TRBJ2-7	CASSQVGALYEQYF
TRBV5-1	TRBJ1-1	CASSLAGTSNTEAFF
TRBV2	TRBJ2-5	CASLFGYPETQYF
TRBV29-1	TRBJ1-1	CSVEGPDRGLTEAFF
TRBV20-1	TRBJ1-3	CSAISGVGGLSGNTIYF
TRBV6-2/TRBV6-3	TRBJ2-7	CAIRTGGEQYF
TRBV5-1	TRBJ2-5	CASSMSGGYAETQYF
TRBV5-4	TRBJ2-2	CASSPRTSPNTGELFF
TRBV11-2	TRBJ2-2	CASSLAGEPFF
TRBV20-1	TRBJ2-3	CSAFSGGAFTDTQYF
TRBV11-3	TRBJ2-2	CASSLGDRDSGELFF
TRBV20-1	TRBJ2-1	CSAPRDGSSYNEQFF
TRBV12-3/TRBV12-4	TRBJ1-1	CASSFLGTNTEAFF
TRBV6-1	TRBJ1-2	CASSVEVSNYGYTF
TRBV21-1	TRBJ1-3	CASPGESGNTIYF
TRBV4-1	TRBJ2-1	CASSQASGLRLFDEQFF
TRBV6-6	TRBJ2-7	CASRPVGGSYEQYF
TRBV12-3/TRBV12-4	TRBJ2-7	CASSFSTEEQYF
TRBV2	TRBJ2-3	CASSDHRGTQYF
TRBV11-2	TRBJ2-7	CASSLDFARAEQYF
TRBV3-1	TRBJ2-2	CASSQPPRRGIVVPGELFF